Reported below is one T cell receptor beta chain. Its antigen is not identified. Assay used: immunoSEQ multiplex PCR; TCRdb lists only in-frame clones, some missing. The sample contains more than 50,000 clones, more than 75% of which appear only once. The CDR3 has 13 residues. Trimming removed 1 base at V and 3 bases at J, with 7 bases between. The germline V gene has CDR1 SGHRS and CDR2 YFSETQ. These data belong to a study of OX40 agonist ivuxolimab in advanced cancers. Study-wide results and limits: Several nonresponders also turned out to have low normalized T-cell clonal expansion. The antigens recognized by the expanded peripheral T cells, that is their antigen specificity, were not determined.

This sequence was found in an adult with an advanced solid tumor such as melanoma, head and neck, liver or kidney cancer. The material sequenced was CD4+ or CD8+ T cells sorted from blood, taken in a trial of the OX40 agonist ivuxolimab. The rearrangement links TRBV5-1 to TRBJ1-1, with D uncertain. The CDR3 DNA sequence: TGCGCCAGCAGCTTGTCGACGGACACTGAAGCTTTCTTT. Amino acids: CASSLSTDTEAFF.